Each of the 26 T cell receptor beta chains below was sequenced from the same sample in a study of blood T cell repertoires in COVID-19. Data came from immunoSEQ multiplex PCR; TCRdb stores just in-frame clones and leaves some out. The profile covers some 230,000 clones, with about 85% appearing a single time and about 0.93% taken by the ten largest. Sequencing used peripheral blood. All receptors derive from a man between 35 and 55 years old with acute or convalescent COVID-19.

The rearrangement uses TRBV29-1 and TRBJ1-1, with D possibly matching TRBD1 (5 bases). CDR3 length: 13 amino acids. Germline assignment: CDR1 SQVTM and CDR2 ANQGSEA. V dropped 4 bases and J dropped 7 bases, with 16 bases sitting between them. As DNA, the CDR3 is TGCAGCGTTGTCCGGGGGGTCTATGGTGAAGCTTTCTTT. Protein sequence: CSVVRGVYGEAFF.

The chain joins TRBV6-2 or TRBV6-3 to TRBJ1-2; D ambiguous. Trimming removed 5 bases at V and 7 bases at J, with 20 bases between. This CDR3 spans 15 amino acids. CDR1 MNHEY and CDR2 SVGEGT come from the germline V gene. The CDR3 loop is CASSQTTKARGGYTF. CDR3 nucleotide sequence: TGTGCCAGCAGTCAAACGACTAAGGCTCGGGGTGGCTACACCTTC.

Only one count was recorded for this clone. V usage is TRBV7-3 and J usage is TRBJ1-6, with D maybe TRBD1 (5 bases). Trimming shortened V by 2 bases and J by 6 bases, and 8 bases separated the two germline ends. The CDR3 has 14 residues. Germline-derived CDR1 and CDR2 are SGHTA and FQGTGA. CDR3 protein: CASSLPGFNSPLHF. CDR3 DNA: TGTGCCAGCAGCTTACCAGGGTTTAATTCACCCCTCCACTTT. The full variable domain, completed using reference TRBV7-3 and TRBJ1-6, is GAGVSQTPSNKVTEKGKYVELRCDPISGHTALYWYRQSLGQGPEFLIYFQGTGAADDSGLPNDRFFAVRPEGSVSTLKIQRTERGDSAVYLCASSLPGFNSPLHFGNGTRLTVT.

The chain combines TRBV12-1 with TRBJ2-7; the DNA was not compared with TRBD2, the D call given in the table. TRBV12-1 is a recognized pseudogene. The CDR3 extends over 15 amino acids. CDR3 amino acids: CASSFKASEAYEQYF. CDR3 nucleotides: TGTGCCAGCAGCTTTAAGGCGTCAGAGGCCTACGAGCAGTACTTC.

This clone has just one count. This rearrangement joins TRBV30 to TRBJ2-3; TRBD1 aligns across 10 bases. Germline trimming cut 5 bases from V and 4 bases from J; bases unmatched to any gene: 3. CDR1 is GTSNPN and CDR2 is SVGIG in the germline V gene (reference sequence). The CDR3 runs to 13 residues. In nucleotides, the CDR3 is TGTGCCTGGGGGACAGGGGCAGCAGATACGCAGTATTTT. It yields the protein CAWGTGAADTQYF.

The V gene is TRBV3-1 (or the pseudogene TRBV3-2), the J gene TRBJ1-3; a possible D gene is TRBD1 (6 bases). Trimming took off 4 bases at V and 1 base at J, with 8 bases between the two ends. Germline V gives CDR1 LGHDT, CDR2 YNNKEL (reference sequence). This CDR3 is built from 14 residues. The chain's CDR3 is CASSPDRSGNTIYF. CDR3 nucleotide sequence: TGTGCCAGCAGCCCAGACAGGTCTGGAAACACCATATATTTT.

CDR3 sequence: CASSSVPGQQETQYF. The CDR3 region has the DNA TGCGCCAGCAGTTCCGTACCGGGACAGCAAGAGACCCAGTACTTC. The V gene is TRBV5-1, the J gene TRBJ2-5; 7 bases align to TRBD1. This CDR3 region has 15 residues. With V trimmed by 5 bases and J by 2 bases, 9 bases remained unmatched. Germline V lookup: CDR1 SGHRS, CDR2 YFSETQ.

The chain employs TRBV7-2 and TRBJ1-1, with 8 bases identical to TRBD1. The CDR3 contains 15 residues. The V and J ends lost 5 bases and 3 bases, in that order; junction bases with no gene match: 8. CDR1 and CDR2 (germline): SGHTA, FQGNSA. CDR3 coding DNA: TGTGCCAGCAGCCAAGACAGGGGTTCGGACACTGAAGCTTTCTTT. This translates into CASSQDRGSDTEAFF.

CDR3 region: CASSQDYGNTIYF. The CDR3, as DNA: TGTGCCAGCAGCCAAGATTACGGGAACACCATATATTTT. This chain joins TRBV3-1 (or the pseudogene TRBV3-2) and TRBJ1-3; D remains ambiguous. V lost 0 bases and J lost 7, with 7 bases in between. Germline CDR1 and CDR2: LGHDT and YNNKEL (reference sequence). The CDR3 covers 13 residues.

The rearrangement uses TRBV15 and TRBJ2-5, with D perhaps matching TRBD1 (7 bases). The V end was cut by 0 bases, the J end by 8 bases, with 13 bases between. Germline loops: CDR1 LNHNV, CDR2 YYDKDF (reference sequence). This CDR3 is 14 amino acids long. The CDR3 is CATSRDSQGGTQYF. The CDR3 bases are TGTGCCACCAGCAGAGATTCGCAGGGGGGTACCCAGTACTTC.

The chain recombines TRBV30 with TRBJ1-5, with 8 bases aligning to TRBD1. J lost 5 bases, V lost 6 bases, and 6 bases had no gene match. The CDR3 loop spans 13 amino acids. From germline, CDR1 is GTSNPN and CDR2 SVGIG (reference sequence). CDR3 residues: CACGQGIDQPQHF. The CDR3 bases are TGTGCCTGCGGACAGGGTATTGATCAGCCCCAGCATTTT.

This clone has more than one count but fewer than ten. V is TRBV5-1 and J is TRBJ1-2, with D possibly being TRBD1 (6 bases). The length of the CDR3 is 14 residues. Trimming removed 5 bases at V and 0 bases at J, with 11 bases between. From germline, CDR1 is SGHRS and CDR2 YFSETQ. The CDR3 spells CASRPGQANYGYTF. CDR3 nucleotides: TGCGCCAGCAGGCCGGGACAAGCTAACTATGGCTACACCTTC.

The chain has TRBV9 and TRBJ1-1; D not certain. Germline V gives CDR1 SGDLS, CDR2 YYNGEE. Trimming stripped 5 bases from V and 7 bases from J, with 12 bases between. The CDR3 has 12 residues. The DNA of the CDR3 is TGTGCCAGCAGTGCCGACGGGAGTGAAGCTTTCTTT. This gives the protein CASSADGSEAFF.

The chain carries TRBV13 and TRBJ1-1; D uncertain. The CDR3 is 15 amino acids. V lost 0 bases, J lost 1 base, and 9 bases lay in between. Looked up from germline, CDR1 is PRHDT and CDR2 is FYEKMQ (reference sequence). The CDR3 DNA reads TGTGCCAGCAGCTTAGGCACGGGTTCGAACACTGAAGCTTTCTTT. Translation gives CASSLGTGSNTEAFF.

The V call is TRBV10-2, the J call TRBJ1-1; TRBD1 matches at 8 bases. With 6 bases clipped from V and 1 base from J, the junction kept 7 bases outside the gene matches. There are 15 residues in the CDR3. Germline-derived CDR1 and CDR2 are WSHSY and SAAADI. The CDR3 nucleotides read TGCGCCAGCAGAATTTCAGGGGGCTCGAACACTGAAGCTTTCTTT. Amino acids: CASRISGGSNTEAFF.

The gene calls are TRBV2 and TRBJ2-1; 11 nucleotides line up with TRBD2. V trimming: 6 bases; J trimming: 9 bases; junction bases outside the gene matches: 7. Germline V gene data show CDR1 as SNHLY and CDR2 as FYNNEI. The CDR3 has 14 amino acids. CDR3 residues: CASRLAGGLSEQFF. DNA of the CDR3: TGTGCCAGCAGGCTAGCGGGGGGATTAAGTGAGCAGTTCTTC.

The gene calls are TRBV4-3 and TRBJ2-1; 7 positions match TRBD2. Trimming took 4 bases from V and 7 from J; bases not matched to a gene: 7. CDR1 LGHNA and CDR2 YSLEER come from the germline V gene. This CDR3 is 14 amino acids long. The CDR3 loop reads CASSRNGGTNEQFF. In DNA form, the CDR3 reads TGCGCCAGCAGCCGGAACGGGGGGACGAATGAGCAGTTCTTC.

Notes on this clone: Other DNA sequences in this sample translate to the same CDR3. This rearrangement joins TRBV28 to TRBJ1-1; possibly TRBD1 for D (6 bases). Trimming took off 4 bases at V and 1 base at J, with 10 bases between the two ends. Germline CDR1 and CDR2: MDHEN and SYDVKM. CDR3 length: 14 amino acids. The CDR3 loop is CASSSGRGNTEAFF. Here the CDR3 DNA reads TGTGCCAGCAGTTCAGGCAGGGGGAACACTGAAGCTTTCTTT.

The chain recombines TRBV6-6 with TRBJ1-2; D is uncertain. Germline V gene sequence: CDR1 MNHNY, CDR2 SVGAGI (reference sequence). This CDR3 is 14 amino acids long. Trimming took off 4 bases at V and 3 bases at J, with 12 bases between the two ends. CDR3 sequence reads: CASSSSGPYYGYTF. The DNA of the CDR3 is TGTGCCAGCAGTTCCTCCGGTCCATACTATGGCTACACCTTC.

This chain joins TRBV6-5 and TRBJ2-5; the match to TRBD1 covers 9 bases. J lost 4 bases, V lost 0 bases, and 3 bases had no gene match. The CDR3 extends over 15 amino acids. CDR1 is MNHEY, CDR2 SVGAGI, per germline. CDR3 bases: TGTGCCAGCAGTTACTCCACAGGGGGCCCAGAGACCCAGTACTTC. This codes for CASSYSTGGPETQYF.

The V gene is TRBV6-5, the J gene TRBJ2-7; perhaps TRBD1 as D (6 bases). Trimming shortened V by 2 bases and J by 6 bases, and 11 bases separated the two germline ends. Looked up from germline, CDR1 is MNHEY and CDR2 is SVGAGI. This CDR3 is 13 amino acids long. Here the CDR3 reads CASSYATGTEQYF. In DNA form, the CDR3 reads TGTGCCAGCAGTTACGCGACAGGAACCGAGCAGTACTTC.

The V and J genes are TRBV4-1 and TRBJ1-2; D unresolved. Trimming removed 0 bases from V and 4 bases from J, with 9 bases in between. Germline CDR1 reads MGHRA; CDR2 reads YSYEKL. The CDR3 covers 14 residues. The chain's CDR3 is CASSQDHGPYGYTF. In DNA form, the CDR3 reads TGCGCCAGCAGCCAAGACCACGGTCCCTATGGCTACACCTTC.

V usage is TRBV7-2 and J usage is TRBJ1-2, with D maybe TRBD1 (5 bases). This CDR3 region has 15 residues. Trimming pared 4 bases from V and 6 bases from J, leaving 18 bases between. Looked up from germline, CDR1 is SGHTA and CDR2 is FQGNSA. As DNA, the CDR3 is TGTGCCAGCAGCTCCCAGCAGGGTGCCCTAGATGGCTACACCTTC. It encodes CASSSQQGALDGYTF.

The chain couples TRBV15 to TRBJ1-1; the match to TRBD1 covers 7 bases. V gave up 0 bases and J gave up 5 bases; unmatched junction bases: 6. Germline assignment: CDR1 LNHNV and CDR2 YYDKDF (reference sequence). This CDR3 comprises 15 residues. CDR3 nucleotide sequence: TGTGCCACCAGCAGAGAACAGGGGAGAGAAACTGAAGCTTTCTTT. It yields the protein CATSREQGRETEAFF.

The chain has TRBV6-5 and TRBJ1-6; 7 positions match TRBD1. J lost 8 bases, V lost 6 bases, and 10 bases had no gene match. In germline, CDR1 is MNHEY, CDR2 SVGAGI. The CDR3 sequence is 15 residues long. CDR3 nucleotides: TGTGCCAGCAGACAACCGGGACAGACTTATTCACCCCTCCACTTT. This sequence encodes CASRQPGQTYSPLHF.

The rearrangement joins TRBV5-1 to TRBJ2-5, with D possibly matching TRBD2 (6 bases). V shed 5 bases and J shed 3 bases, with 14 bases lying between them. The CDR3 length is 14 residues. The V gene's germline CDR1 is SGHRS and CDR2 YFSETQ. The CDR3 nucleotides read TGCGCCAGCAGACGGGGACTCGCGGAAGAGACCCAGTACTTC. Encoded protein: CASRRGLAEETQYF.